Here is one T cell receptor beta chain with its context. Its target is unknown. The data stem from a study of cytomegalovirus exposure and HLA in healthy donors. Whole-study results and caveats: Productive status was seen about 90% or about 30% of the time for most TCR beta V segments in an earlier analysis.

PCR involved 60 Vbeta and 13 Jbeta primers. The method was immunoSEQ multiplex PCR; TCRdb's version includes in-frame clones alone and lacks a portion of them. This sample carries about 160,000 clones, roughly 79% of them seen once, and the ten largest clones take around 0.89%. CDR3 length equals 14 residues. The V end lost 6 bases, the J end lost 4 bases, and 15 bases lay between the germline ends. Germline V gene lookup returns CDR1 MDHEN and CDR2 SYDVKM. Sample: PBMCs. The chain joins TRBV28 to TRBJ1-2; the D is unclear. This TCR came from a woman aged 50 to 60 in good health and CMV-seropositive. CDR3 sequence: CASSLRAVSYGYTF. CDR3 nucleotide sequence: TGTGCCAGCAGCCTGCGGGCAGTAAGCTATGGCTACACCTTC.